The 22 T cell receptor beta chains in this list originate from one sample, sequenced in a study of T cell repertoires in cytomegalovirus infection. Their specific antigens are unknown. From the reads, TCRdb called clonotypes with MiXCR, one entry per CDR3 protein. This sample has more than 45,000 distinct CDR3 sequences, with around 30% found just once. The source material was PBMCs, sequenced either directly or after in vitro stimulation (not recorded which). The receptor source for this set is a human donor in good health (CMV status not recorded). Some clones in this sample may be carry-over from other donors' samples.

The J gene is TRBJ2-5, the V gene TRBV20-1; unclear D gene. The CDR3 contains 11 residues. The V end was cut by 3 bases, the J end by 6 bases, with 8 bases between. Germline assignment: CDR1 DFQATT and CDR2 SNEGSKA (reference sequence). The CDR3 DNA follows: TGCAGTGCTAGGGGAAGGAAGACCCAGTACTTC. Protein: CSARGRKTQYF.

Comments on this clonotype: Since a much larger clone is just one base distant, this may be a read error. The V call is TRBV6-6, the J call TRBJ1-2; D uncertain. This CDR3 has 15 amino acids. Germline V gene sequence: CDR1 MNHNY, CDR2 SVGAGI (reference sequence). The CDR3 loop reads CASSPSGPARGGYPF. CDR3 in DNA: TGTGCCAGCAGTCCTTCTGGACCCGCACGGGGAGGCTACCCCTTC.

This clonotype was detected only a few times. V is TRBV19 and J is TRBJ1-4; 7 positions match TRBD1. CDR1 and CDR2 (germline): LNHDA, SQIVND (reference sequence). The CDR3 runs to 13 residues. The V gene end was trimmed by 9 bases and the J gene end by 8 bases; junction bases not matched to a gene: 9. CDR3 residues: CASRPRQGEKLFF. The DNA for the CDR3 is TGTGCCAGCCGACCCCGACAGGGAGAAAAACTGTTTTTT.

The CDR3 protein is CASRSGGKDEQYF. As DNA, the CDR3 is TGTGCCAGCAGGTCCGGGGGAAAGGACGAGCAGTACTTC. The chain uses TRBV6-6 and TRBJ2-7; D possibly corresponds to TRBD2 (6 bases). Germline V gene sequence: CDR1 MNHNY, CDR2 SVGAGI (reference sequence). V was cut by 6 bases and J by 5 bases, with 14 bases left in between. CDR3 length: 13 amino acids.

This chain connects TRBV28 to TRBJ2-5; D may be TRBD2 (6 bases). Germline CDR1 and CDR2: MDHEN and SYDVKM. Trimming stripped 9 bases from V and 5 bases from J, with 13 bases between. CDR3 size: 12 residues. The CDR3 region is CASSRDSETQYF. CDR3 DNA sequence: TGTGCCAGTAGCCGGGACTCGGAGACCCAGTACTTC.

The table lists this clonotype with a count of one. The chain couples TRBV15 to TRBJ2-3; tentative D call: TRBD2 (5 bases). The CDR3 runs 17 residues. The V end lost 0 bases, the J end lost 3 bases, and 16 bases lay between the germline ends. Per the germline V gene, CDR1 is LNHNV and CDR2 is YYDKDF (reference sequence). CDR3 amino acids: CATSRDNDGGRTDTQYF. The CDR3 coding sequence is TGTGCCACCAGCAGAGATAATGACGGAGGTAGGACAGATACGCAGTATTTT.

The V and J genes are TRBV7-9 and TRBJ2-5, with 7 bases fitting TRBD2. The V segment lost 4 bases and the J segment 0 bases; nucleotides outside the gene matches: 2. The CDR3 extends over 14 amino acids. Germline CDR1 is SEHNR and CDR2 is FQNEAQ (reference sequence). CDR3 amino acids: CASSSGTNQETQYF. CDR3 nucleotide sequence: TGTGCCAGCAGCTCCGGGACTAACCAAGAGACCCAGTACTTC.

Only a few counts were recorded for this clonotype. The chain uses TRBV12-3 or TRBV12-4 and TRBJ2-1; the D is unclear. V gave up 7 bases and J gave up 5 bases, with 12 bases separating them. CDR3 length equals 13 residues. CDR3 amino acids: CASIETGDNEQFF. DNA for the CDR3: TGTGCCAGCATCGAGACTGGCGACAATGAGCAGTTCTTC.

The chain's CDR3 is CASSPSPQETQYF. In nucleotides, the CDR3 is TGTGCCAGCAGCCCCTCGCCGCAAGAGACCCAGTACTTC. The chain couples TRBV9 to TRBJ2-5; D gene uncertain. The CDR3 covers 13 residues. V was clipped by 4 bases and J by 2 bases, with 9 bases between them. Germline lookup yields CDR1 SGDLS and CDR2 YYNGEE.

The CDR3 here is CASSPWRAGSNQPQHF. The CDR3 coding sequence is TGTGCCAGCAGTCCCTGGAGGGCAGGGAGTAATCAGCCCCAGCATTTT. V usage is TRBV28 and J usage is TRBJ1-5; D is perhaps TRBD1 (5 bases). Trimming removed 5 bases at V and 4 bases at J, with 18 bases between. The CDR3 runs to 16 residues. The germline V gene has CDR1 MDHEN and CDR2 SYDVKM.

The CDR3 DNA follows: TGTGCCAGCAGCTATTTCGGGGACTCGGGAGGGCAGTACTTC. Amino acid sequence: CASSYFGDSGGQYF. The V call is TRBV7-9, the J call TRBJ2-7; 7 bases fit TRBD2. Germline CDR1 reads SEHNR; CDR2 reads FQNEAQ (reference sequence). The junction had 12 bases not matched to a gene; V was cut back by 4 bases and J by 9 bases. The CDR3 extends over 14 amino acids.

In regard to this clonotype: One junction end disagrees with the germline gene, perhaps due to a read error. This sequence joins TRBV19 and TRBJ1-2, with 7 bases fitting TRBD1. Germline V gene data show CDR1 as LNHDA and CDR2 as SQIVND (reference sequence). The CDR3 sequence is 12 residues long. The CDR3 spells CASSPLDRDIYF. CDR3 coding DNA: TGTGCCAGTAGTCCCCTCGACAGGGACATCTACTTC.

The CDR3 spells CASTREYPDTQYF. In DNA, the CDR3 is TGTGCCAGCACAAGAGAGTATCCAGATACGCAGTATTTT. V gene TRBV7-9 combines with J gene TRBJ2-3, with D uncertain. CDR1 is SEHNR and CDR2 is FQNEAQ in the germline V gene (reference sequence). Trimming pared 7 bases from V and 4 bases from J, leaving 12 bases between. The CDR3 totals 13 residues.

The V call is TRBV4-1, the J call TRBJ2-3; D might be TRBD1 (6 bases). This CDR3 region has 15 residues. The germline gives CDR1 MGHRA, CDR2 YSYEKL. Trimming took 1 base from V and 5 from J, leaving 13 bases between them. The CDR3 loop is CASSQAPGQIDTQYF. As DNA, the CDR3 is TGCGCCAGCAGCCAAGCCCCGGGACAAATAGATACGCAGTATTTT.

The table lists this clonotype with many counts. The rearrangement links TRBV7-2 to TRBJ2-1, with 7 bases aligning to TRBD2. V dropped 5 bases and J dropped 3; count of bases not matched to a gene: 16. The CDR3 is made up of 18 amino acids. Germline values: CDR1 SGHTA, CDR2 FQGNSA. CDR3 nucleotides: TGTGCCAGCAGCACACACGCCCAGCGGGGCACCTTCTACAATGAGCAGTTCTTC. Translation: CASSTHAQRGTFYNEQFF. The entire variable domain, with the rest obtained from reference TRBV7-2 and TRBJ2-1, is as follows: GAGVSQSPSNKVTEKGKDVELRCDPISGHTALYWYRQSLGQGLEFLIYFQGNSAPDKSGLPSDRFSAERTGGSVSTLTIQRTQQEDSAVYLCASSTHAQRGTFYNEQFFGPGTRLTVL.

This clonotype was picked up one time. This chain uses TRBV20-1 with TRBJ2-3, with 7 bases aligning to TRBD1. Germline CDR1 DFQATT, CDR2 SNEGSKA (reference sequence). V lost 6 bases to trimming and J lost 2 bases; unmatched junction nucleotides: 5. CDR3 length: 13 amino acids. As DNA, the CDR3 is TGCAGTGCAAGGGACAGCGTCACAGATACGCAGTATTTT. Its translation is CSARDSVTDTQYF.

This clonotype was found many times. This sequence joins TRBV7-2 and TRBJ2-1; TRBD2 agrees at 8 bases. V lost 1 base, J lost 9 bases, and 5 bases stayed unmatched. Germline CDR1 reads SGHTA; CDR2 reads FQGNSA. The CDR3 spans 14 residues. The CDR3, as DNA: TGTGCCAGCAGCTTAGTCCTTGGGACTAGTGAGCAGTTCTTC. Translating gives CASSLVLGTSEQFF.

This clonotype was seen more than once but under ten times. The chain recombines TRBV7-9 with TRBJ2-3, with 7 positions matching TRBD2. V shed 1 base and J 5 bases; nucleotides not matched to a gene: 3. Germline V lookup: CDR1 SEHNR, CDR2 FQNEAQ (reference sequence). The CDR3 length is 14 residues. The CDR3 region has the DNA TGTGCCAGCAGCTTAGAGGTAGCGGGAGATACGCAGTATTTT. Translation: CASSLEVAGDTQYF.

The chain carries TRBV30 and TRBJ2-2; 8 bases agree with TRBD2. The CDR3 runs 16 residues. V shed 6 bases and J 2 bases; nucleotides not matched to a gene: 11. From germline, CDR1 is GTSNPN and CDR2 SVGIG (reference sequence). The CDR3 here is CACIAGPFVNTGELFF. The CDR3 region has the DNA TGTGCCTGTATAGCGGGACCCTTTGTAAACACCGGGGAGCTGTTTTTT.

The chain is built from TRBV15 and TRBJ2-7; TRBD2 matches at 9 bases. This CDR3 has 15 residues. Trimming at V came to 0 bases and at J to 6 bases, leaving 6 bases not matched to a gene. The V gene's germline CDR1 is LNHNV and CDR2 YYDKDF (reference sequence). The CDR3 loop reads CATSRDRAGGREQYF. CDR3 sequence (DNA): TGTGCCACCAGCAGAGATCGGGCGGGGGGGCGCGAGCAGTACTTC. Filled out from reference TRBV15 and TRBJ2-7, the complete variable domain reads DAMVIQNPRYQVTQFGKPVTLSCSQTLNHNVMYWYQQKSSQAPKLLFHYYDKDFNNEADTPDNFQSRRPNTSFCFLDIRSPGLGDTAMYLCATSRDRAGGREQYFGPGTRLTVT.

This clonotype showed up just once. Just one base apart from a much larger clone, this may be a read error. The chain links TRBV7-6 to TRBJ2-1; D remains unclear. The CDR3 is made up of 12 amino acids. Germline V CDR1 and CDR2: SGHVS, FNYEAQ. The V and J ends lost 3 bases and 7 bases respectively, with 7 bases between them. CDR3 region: CASSFAGNEQFF. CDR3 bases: TGTGCCAGCAGCTTTGCTGGGAATGAGCAGTTCTTC.

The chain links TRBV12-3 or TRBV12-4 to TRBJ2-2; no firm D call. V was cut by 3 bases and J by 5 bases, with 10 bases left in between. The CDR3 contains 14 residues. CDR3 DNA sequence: TGTGCCAGCAGTTTGTTCGAACCGACCGGGGAGCTGTTTTTT. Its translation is CASSLFEPTGELFF.